These 23 T cell receptor beta chains came from one sample sequenced in a study of lymphopenia after photon versus proton radiotherapy. Sequencing was performed with immunoSEQ multiplex PCR; in TCRdb, only in-frame clones are kept and a portion is missing. The sample consists of tens of thousands of clones, approximately 91% of them appearing once. Sequencing used peripheral blood, obtained from a patient treated with photon-based radiotherapy. The receptor set was obtained from a woman in her 70s with pancreatic cancer.

V and J are TRBV27 and TRBJ2-1; the D is unclear. Germline V gene data show CDR1 as MNHEY and CDR2 as SMNVEV (reference sequence). This CDR3 contains 16 residues. Trimming removed 3 bases from V and 0 bases from J, with 12 bases in between. CDR3 nucleotides: TGTGCCAGCAGTTTGGTGCAGTTTAGCTCCTACAATGAGCAGTTCTTC. Translating gives CASSLVQFSSYNEQFF.

This clone was seen once. The rearrangement uses TRBV11-2 and TRBJ2-7, with 7 bases identical to TRBD2. Unmatched junction bases numbered 14, after V lost 4 bases and J lost 2 bases. Per germline, CDR1 SGHAT and CDR2 FQNNGV. This CDR3 is built from 17 residues. The CDR3 region is CASSSKRGLLAAYEQYF. The CDR3 nucleotides read TGTGCCAGCAGCTCCAAAAGGGGCTTGCTAGCGGCCTACGAGCAGTACTTC.

The chain is built from TRBV14 and TRBJ2-5; D not certain. The CDR3 runs to 17 residues. Germline loops: CDR1 SGHDN, CDR2 FVKESK. Trimming cost V 1 base and J 5 bases, with 20 bases left between them. Here the CDR3 reads CASSQGTAWGVRETQYF. The CDR3 DNA reads TGTGCCAGCAGCCAAGGGACGGCATGGGGTGTGAGGGAGACCCAGTACTTC.

The V and J genes are TRBV21-1 and TRBJ1-2. TRBV21-1 is flagged as a pseudogene. The CDR3 has 13 amino acids. For the CDR3, the DNA is TGTGCCAGCAGCAAGTTGACGGGGGGAGGCTACACCTTC. Residues: CASSKLTGGGYTF.

V and J are TRBV5-8 and TRBJ2-4, with D unclear. Trimming removed 0 bases from V and 2 bases from J, with 6 bases in between. From germline, CDR1 is SGHTS and CDR2 YDEGEE. This CDR3 spans 14 amino acids. CDR3 nucleotide sequence: TGTGCCAGCAGCTTGGTAGAGTCCAAAAACATTCAGTACTTC. Residues: CASSLVESKNIQYF.

The genes are TRBV21-1 and TRBJ1-2; the DNA was not compared with TRBD1, the D call given in the table. TRBV21-1 is tagged as a pseudogene. This CDR3 is built from 16 residues. DNA of the CDR3: TGTGCCAGCAGCAAAGATAAAAGGACCCCAGGGCTTGGCTACACCTTC. Its translation: CASSKDKRTPGLGYTF.

This chain joins TRBV7-6 and TRBJ2-5; no firm D call. Trimming removed 4 bases at V and 4 bases at J, with 10 bases between. The CDR3 has 13 amino acids. Germline-derived CDR1 and CDR2 are SGHVS and FNYEAQ. The DNA for the CDR3 is TGTGCCAGCAGCTCGGCGGTTGGAGAGACCCAGTACTTC. Translated: CASSSAVGETQYF.

J is TRBJ2-1 and V is TRBV7-2; 8 positions agree with TRBD2. Trimming at V came to 0 bases and at J to 2 bases, leaving 0 bases not matched to a gene. The CDR3 consists of 15 residues. CDR1 is SGHTA, CDR2 FQGNSA, per germline. This chain's CDR3 is CASSLASGAYNEQFF. The DNA for the CDR3 is TGTGCCAGCAGCTTAGCTAGCGGGGCCTACAATGAGCAGTTCTTC.

The V and J genes are TRBV5-1 and TRBJ2-5; 9 bases line up with TRBD2. Germline lookup yields CDR1 SGHRS and CDR2 YFSETQ. This CDR3 has 14 residues. V trimming: 4 bases; J trimming: 5 bases; junction bases outside the gene matches: 6. The CDR3 DNA reads TGCGCCAGCAGCGTAAGCGGGGGGCGGGAGACCCAGTACTTC. Protein product: CASSVSGGRETQYF.

The chain recombines TRBV7-3 with TRBJ2-1; 12 nucleotides align to TRBD2. The germline V gene encodes CDR1 SGHTA and CDR2 FQGTGA. The CDR3 is made up of 18 amino acids. Trimming at V came to 3 bases and at J to 2 bases, leaving 8 bases not matched to a gene. DNA for the CDR3: TGTGCCAGCAGCTTTTGGACTAGCGGGATTAGCCCCTACAATGAGCAGTTCTTC. It codes for CASSFWTSGISPYNEQFF.

The CDR3 sequence is CASSYSQGQETQYF. DNA of the CDR3: TGTGCCAGCAGTTACTCGCAGGGCCAAGAGACCCAGTACTTC. The chain has TRBV6-6 and TRBJ2-5; tentatively, D is TRBD1 (5 bases). CDR1 MNHNY and CDR2 SVGAGI come from the germline V gene (reference sequence). The CDR3 extends over 14 amino acids. V gave up 0 bases and J gave up 1 base, with 6 bases separating them.

The chain carries TRBV30 and TRBJ2-1, with TRBD2 matching over 13 bases. This CDR3 region has 16 residues. The germline V gene has CDR1 GTSNPN and CDR2 SVGIG (reference sequence). Unmatched junction bases numbered 9, after V lost 3 bases and J lost 7 bases. CDR3 protein: CAWSPRTSGRWNEQFF. The CDR3, as DNA: TGTGCCTGGAGCCCTCGGACTAGCGGGAGATGGAATGAGCAGTTCTTC. Using reference TRBV30 and TRBJ2-1 for the parts outside the CDR3, the full variable domain is SQTIHQWPATLVQPVGSPLSLECTVEGTSNPNLYWYRQAAGRGLQLLFYSVGIGQISSEVPQNLSASRPQDRQFILSSKKLLLSDSGFYLCAWSPRTSGRWNEQFFGPGTRLTVL.

The chain employs TRBV5-6 and TRBJ2-3, with 10 nucleotides matching TRBD1. The V and J ends lost 0 bases and 3 bases, in that order; junction bases with no gene match: 1. Germline V gene sequence: CDR1 SGHDT, CDR2 YYEEEE. There are 15 residues in the CDR3. The CDR3 nucleotides are TGTGCCAGCAGCTTGGCGGGACAGGGGACAGATACGCAGTATTTT. Residues: CASSLAGQGTDTQYF. Complete variable domain (other parts from reference TRBV5-6 and TRBJ2-3): DAGVTQSPTHLIKTRGQQVTLRCSPKSGHDTVSWYQQALGQGPQFIFQYYEEEERQRGNFPDRFSGHQFPNYSSELNVNALLLGDSALYLCASSLAGQGTDTQYFGPGTRLTVL.

The J gene is TRBJ2-7, the V gene TRBV18; TRBD2 matches at 7 bases. CDR3 length: 13 residues. Germline values: CDR1 KGHSH, CDR2 LQKENI. J lost 2 bases, V lost 8 bases, and 6 bases had no gene match. The CDR3 region has the DNA TGTGCCAGCCAGGGAGGGAACACCTACGAGCAGTACTTC. Protein product: CASQGGNTYEQYF.

The chain employs TRBV27 and TRBJ1-1; TRBD1 aligns across 8 bases. This CDR3 region has 15 residues. The J segment lost 3 bases and the V segment lost 2 bases, leaving 5 bases of the junction unmatched. Germline V gives CDR1 MNHEY, CDR2 SMNVEV (reference sequence). The CDR3 nucleotides read TGTGCCAGCAGTTTAGATGGACAGGGTTACACTGAAGCTTTCTTT. Its translation is CASSLDGQGYTEAFF.

This clone appeared a few times. The genes are TRBV7-9 and TRBJ2-1; 8 nucleotides agree with TRBD2. The CDR3 extends over 18 amino acids. CDR1 and CDR2 (germline): SEHNR, FQNEAQ (reference sequence). V lost 1 base to trimming and J lost 2 bases; unmatched junction nucleotides: 10. CDR3 in amino acids: CASSLGVGTSGTYNEQFF. CDR3 in DNA: TGTGCCAGCAGCTTAGGGGTTGGTACTAGCGGAACCTACAATGAGCAGTTCTTC.

V is TRBV5-1 and J is TRBJ2-1; maybe TRBD1 (6 bases). CDR3 length: 15 residues. V lost 5 bases to trimming and J lost 0 bases, with 12 bases between them. Germline loops: CDR1 SGHRS, CDR2 YFSETQ. For the CDR3, the DNA is TGCGCCAGCAGGGTAGGGACATCCTCCTACAATGAGCAGTTCTTC. Its translation is CASRVGTSSYNEQFF.

This clone was seen only a few times. CDR3: CAWATGPGNTIYF. CDR3 DNA: TGTGCCTGGGCAACAGGGCCGGGAAACACCATATATTTT. The chain recombines TRBV30 with TRBJ1-3; a possible D gene is TRBD1 (6 bases). The length of the CDR3 is 13 residues. V was clipped by 5 bases and J by 4 bases, with 12 bases between them. Germline V gene data show CDR1 as GTSNPN and CDR2 as SVGIG (reference sequence). Combining the CDR3 with reference TRBV30 and TRBJ1-3 gives the whole variable domain SQTIHQWPATLVQPVGSPLSLECTVEGTSNPNLYWYRQAAGRGLQLLFYSVGIGQISSEVPQNLSASRPQDRQFILSSKKLLLSDSGFYLCAWATGPGNTIYFGEGSWLTVV.

CDR3 loop: CASSLLAFEGLNGYTF. CDR3 nucleotide sequence: TGTGCCAGCAGTTTACTGGCCTTCGAGGGGCTAAATGGCTACACCTTC. The chain couples TRBV27 to TRBJ1-2; D might be TRBD1 (5 bases). Trimming removed 2 bases at V and 6 bases at J, with 19 bases between. The CDR3 runs 16 residues. Germline CDR1 reads MNHEY; CDR2 reads SMNVEV (reference sequence).

This clone was recorded only once. The rearrangement links TRBV4-3 to TRBJ1-2, with a weak D call TRBD1 (5 bases). The CDR3 runs to 14 residues. Trimming pared 3 bases from V and 0 bases from J, leaving 8 bases between. CDR1 LGHNA and CDR2 YSLEER come from the germline V gene. CDR3 bases: TGCGCCAGCAGCCATCGGGGCTCTAACTATGGCTACACCTTC. It encodes CASSHRGSNYGYTF.

The J gene is TRBJ2-1, the V gene TRBV7-3; no firm D call. Per germline, CDR1 SGHTA and CDR2 FQGTGA. Trimming stripped 2 bases from V and 8 bases from J, with 10 bases between. This CDR3 contains 13 residues. The CDR3 sequence: CASSLSPFDEQFF. Written as DNA, the CDR3 is TGTGCCAGCAGCTTATCCCCGTTCGATGAGCAGTTCTTC.

The J gene is TRBJ2-4, the V gene TRBV19; D not resolved. Trimming cost V 3 bases and J 5 bases, with 2 bases left between them. The CDR3 covers 11 residues. In germline, CDR1 is LNHDA, CDR2 SQIVND (reference sequence). Written as DNA, the CDR3 is TGTGCCAGTAGTATCGAAAACATTCAGTACTTC. Translating it yields CASSIENIQYF.

This clone was found a few times. The chain has TRBV7-9 and TRBJ1-4; 8 positions agree with TRBD1. CDR3 length: 17 amino acids. Germline V gene lookup returns CDR1 SEHNR and CDR2 FQNEAQ (reference sequence). V lost 5 bases, J lost 2 bases, and 10 bases stayed unmatched. The CDR3 region is CASSLTRGRGTNEKLFF. CDR3 sequence (DNA): TGTGCCAGCAGCCTGACCAGGGGGCGAGGGACTAATGAAAAACTGTTTTTT.